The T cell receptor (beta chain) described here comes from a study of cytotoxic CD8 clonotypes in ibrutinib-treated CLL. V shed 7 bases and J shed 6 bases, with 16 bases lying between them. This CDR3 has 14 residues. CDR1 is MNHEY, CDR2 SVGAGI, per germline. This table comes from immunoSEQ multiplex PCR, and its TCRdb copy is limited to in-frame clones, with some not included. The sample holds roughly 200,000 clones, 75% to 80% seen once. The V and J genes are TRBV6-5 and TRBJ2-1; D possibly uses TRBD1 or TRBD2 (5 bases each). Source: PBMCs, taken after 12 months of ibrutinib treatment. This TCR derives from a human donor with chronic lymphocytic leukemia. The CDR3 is CASNQPRGGNEQFF. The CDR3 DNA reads TGTGCCAGCAACCAACCCCGTGGGGGCAATGAGCAGTTCTTC.